This T cell receptor beta chain stems from a study of blood T cell repertoires in COVID-19. Overall study: Whether acute or convalescent, the COVID-19 samples came from the United States, Italy and Spain. T cells, B-cell-depleted T cells, or PBMCs provided the cDNA or gDNA that served as material.

J lost 7 bases, V lost 6 bases, and 7 bases had no gene match. CDR1 is SNHLY and CDR2 is FYNNEI in the germline V gene. The CDR3 loop spans 15 amino acids. As processed by the authors: Cell counts per sample came from amplifying reference gene primers. Sequencing used immunoSEQ multiplex PCR; TCRdb keeps in-frame clones, though not all of them. V, J and clone size were drawn from that table, and D and trimming were deduced from the DNA. The top ten clones hold under 30% of a sample with about 70,000 clones, more than 65% of them seen once. V is TRBV2 and J is TRBJ2-2; 11 nucleotides match TRBD2. Specimen: peripheral blood. This TCR was sampled from an elderly woman with active or convalescent COVID-19. CDR3 residues: CASSETSGVVGELFF. The CDR3 DNA sequence: TGTGCCAGCAGCGAGACTAGCGGGGTAGTCGGGGAGCTGTTTTTT.